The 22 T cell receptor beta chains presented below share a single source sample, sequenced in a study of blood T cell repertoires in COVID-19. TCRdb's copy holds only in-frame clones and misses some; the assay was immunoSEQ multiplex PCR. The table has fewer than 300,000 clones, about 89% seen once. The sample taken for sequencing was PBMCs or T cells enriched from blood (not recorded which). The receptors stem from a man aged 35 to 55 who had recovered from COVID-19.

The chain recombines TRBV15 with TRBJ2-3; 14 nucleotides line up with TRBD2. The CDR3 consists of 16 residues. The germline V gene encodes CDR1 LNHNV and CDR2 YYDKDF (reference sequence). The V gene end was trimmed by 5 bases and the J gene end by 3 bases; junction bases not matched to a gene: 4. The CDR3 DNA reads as TGTGCCACCAGCGCCGGGACTAGCGGGAGAACAGATACGCAGTATTTT. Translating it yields CATSAGTSGRTDTQYF.

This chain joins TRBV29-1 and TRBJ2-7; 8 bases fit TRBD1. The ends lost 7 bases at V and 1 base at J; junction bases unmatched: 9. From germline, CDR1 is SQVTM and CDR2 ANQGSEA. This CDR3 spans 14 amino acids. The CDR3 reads CSAGGTGISYEQYF. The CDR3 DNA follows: TGCAGCGCCGGAGGGACAGGCATATCCTACGAGCAGTACTTC.

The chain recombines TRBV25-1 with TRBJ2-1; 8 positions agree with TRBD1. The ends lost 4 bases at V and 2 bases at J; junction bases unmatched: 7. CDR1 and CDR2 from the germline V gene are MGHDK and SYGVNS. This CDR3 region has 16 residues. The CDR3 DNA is TGTGCCAGCAGTGTGAGGTACAGGGGGGCCTACAATGAGCAGTTCTTC. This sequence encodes CASSVRYRGAYNEQFF.

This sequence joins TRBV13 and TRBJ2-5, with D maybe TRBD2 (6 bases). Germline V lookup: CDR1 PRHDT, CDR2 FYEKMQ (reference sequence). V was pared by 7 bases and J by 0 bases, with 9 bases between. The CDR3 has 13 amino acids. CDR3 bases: TGTGCCAGCACCGGGGACTACCAAGAGACCCAGTACTTC. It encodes CASTGDYQETQYF.

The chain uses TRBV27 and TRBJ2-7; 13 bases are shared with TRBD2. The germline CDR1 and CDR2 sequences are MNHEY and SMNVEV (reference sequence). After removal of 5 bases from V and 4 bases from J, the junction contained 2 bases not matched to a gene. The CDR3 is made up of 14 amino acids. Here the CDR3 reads CASSILAGGYEQYF. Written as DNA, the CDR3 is TGTGCCAGCAGTATACTAGCGGGGGGGTACGAGCAGTACTTC.

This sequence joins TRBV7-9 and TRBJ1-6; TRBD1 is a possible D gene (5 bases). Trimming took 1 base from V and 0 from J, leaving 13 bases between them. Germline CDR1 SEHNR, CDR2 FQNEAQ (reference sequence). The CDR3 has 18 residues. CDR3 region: CASSLGSGTDSYNSPLHF. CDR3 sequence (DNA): TGTGCCAGCAGCTTAGGTTCCGGGACTGACTCCTATAATTCACCCCTCCACTTT.

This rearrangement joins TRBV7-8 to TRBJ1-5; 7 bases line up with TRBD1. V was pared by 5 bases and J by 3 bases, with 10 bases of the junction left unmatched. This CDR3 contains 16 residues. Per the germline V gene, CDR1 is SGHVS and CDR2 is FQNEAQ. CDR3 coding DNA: TGTGCCAGCAGCGACCAGACGACAGGGTTCAATCAGCCCCAGCATTTT. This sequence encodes CASSDQTTGFNQPQHF.

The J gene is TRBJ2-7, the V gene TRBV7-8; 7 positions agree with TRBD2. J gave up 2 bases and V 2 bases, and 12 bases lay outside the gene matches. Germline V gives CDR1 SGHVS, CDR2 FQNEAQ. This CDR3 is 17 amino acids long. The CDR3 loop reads CASSLKYGRETTYEQYF. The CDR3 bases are TGTGCCAGCAGCTTAAAATACGGGCGGGAGACCACCTACGAGCAGTACTTC.

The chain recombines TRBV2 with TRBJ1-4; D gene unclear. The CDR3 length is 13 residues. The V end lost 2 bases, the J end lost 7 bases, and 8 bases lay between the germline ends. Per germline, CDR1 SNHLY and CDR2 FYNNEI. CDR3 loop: CASSERLSEKLFF. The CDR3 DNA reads TGTGCCAGCAGTGAACGACTTAGTGAAAAACTGTTTTTT. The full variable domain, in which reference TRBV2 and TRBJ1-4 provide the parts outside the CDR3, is EPEVTQTPSHQVTQMGQEVILRCVPISNHLYFYWYRQILGQKVEFLVSFYNNEISEKSEIFDDQFSVERPDGSNFTLKIRSTKLEDSAMYFCASSERLSEKLFFGSGTQLSVL.

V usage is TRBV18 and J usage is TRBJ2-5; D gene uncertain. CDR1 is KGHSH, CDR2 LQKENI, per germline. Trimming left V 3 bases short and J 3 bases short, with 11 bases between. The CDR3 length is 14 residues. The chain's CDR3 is CASSPQRLEETQYF. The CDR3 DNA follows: TGTGCCAGCTCACCCCAGCGACTGGAAGAGACCCAGTACTTC. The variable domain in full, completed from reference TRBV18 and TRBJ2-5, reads NAGVMQNPRHLVRRRGQEARLRCSPMKGHSHVYWYRQLPEEGLKFMVYLQKENIIDESGMPKERFSAEFPKEGPSILRIQQVVRGDSAAYFCASSPQRLEETQYFGPGTRLLVL.

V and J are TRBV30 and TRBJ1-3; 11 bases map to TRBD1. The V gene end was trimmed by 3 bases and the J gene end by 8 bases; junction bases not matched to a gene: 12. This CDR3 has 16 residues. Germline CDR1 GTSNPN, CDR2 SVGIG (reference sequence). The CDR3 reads CAWRDRGRGRVDTIYF. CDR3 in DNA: TGTGCCTGGAGGGACAGGGGGCGAGGACGGGTGGACACCATATATTTT.

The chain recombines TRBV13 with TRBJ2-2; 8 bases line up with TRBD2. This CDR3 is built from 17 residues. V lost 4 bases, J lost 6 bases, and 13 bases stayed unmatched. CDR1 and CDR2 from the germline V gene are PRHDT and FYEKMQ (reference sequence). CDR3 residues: CASSSTGTRSPPGELFF. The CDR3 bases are TGTGCCAGCAGCTCTACCGGGACTAGGAGCCCTCCCGGGGAGCTGTTTTTT.

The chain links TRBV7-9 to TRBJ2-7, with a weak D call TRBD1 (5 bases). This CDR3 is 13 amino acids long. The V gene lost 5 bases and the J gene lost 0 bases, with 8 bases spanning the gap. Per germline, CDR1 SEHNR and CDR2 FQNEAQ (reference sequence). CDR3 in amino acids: CASSTTVSYEQYF. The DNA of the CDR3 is TGTGCCAGCAGCACGACAGTCTCCTACGAGCAGTACTTC.

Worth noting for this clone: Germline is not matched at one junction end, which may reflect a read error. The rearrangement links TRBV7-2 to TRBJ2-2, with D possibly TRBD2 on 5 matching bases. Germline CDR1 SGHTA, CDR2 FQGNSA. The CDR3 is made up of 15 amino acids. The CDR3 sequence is CASSLAVAYGRELFF. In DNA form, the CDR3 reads TGTGCCAGCAGCCTAGCTGTCGCTTATGGCCGGGAGCTGTTTTTT.

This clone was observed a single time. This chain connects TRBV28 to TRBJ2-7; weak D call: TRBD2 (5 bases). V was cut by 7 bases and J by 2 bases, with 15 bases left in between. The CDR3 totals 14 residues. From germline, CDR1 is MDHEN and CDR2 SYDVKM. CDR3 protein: CASTHAGDTYEQYF. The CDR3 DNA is TGTGCCAGCACGCACGCCGGGGATACCTACGAGCAGTACTTC.

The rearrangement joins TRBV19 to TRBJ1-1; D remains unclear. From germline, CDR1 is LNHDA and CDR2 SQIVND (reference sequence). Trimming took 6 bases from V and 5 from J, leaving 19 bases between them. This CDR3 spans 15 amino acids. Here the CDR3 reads CASSSLRGGETEAFF. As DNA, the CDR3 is TGTGCCAGTAGCTCTCTTCGGGGAGGTGAGACTGAAGCTTTCTTT.

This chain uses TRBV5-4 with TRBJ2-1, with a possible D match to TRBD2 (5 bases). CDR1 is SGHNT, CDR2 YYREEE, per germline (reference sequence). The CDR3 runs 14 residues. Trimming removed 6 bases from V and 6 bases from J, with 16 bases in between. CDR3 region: CASITRGGGNEQFF. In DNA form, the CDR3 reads TGTGCCAGCATCACTCGTGGAGGAGGCAATGAGCAGTTCTTC.

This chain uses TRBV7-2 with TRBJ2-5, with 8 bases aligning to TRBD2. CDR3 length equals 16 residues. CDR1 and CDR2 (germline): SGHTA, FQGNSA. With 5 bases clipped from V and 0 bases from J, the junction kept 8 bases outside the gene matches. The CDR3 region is CASSRRVAGNQETQYF. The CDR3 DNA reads TGTGCCAGCAGCCGTCGGGTAGCGGGAAACCAAGAGACCCAGTACTTC.

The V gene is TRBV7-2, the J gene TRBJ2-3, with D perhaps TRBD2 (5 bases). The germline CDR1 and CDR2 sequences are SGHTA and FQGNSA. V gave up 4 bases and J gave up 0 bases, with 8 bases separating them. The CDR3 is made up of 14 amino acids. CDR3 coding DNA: TGTGCCAGCAGCTCAGGACTTAGCACAGATACGCAGTATTTT. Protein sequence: CASSSGLSTDTQYF.

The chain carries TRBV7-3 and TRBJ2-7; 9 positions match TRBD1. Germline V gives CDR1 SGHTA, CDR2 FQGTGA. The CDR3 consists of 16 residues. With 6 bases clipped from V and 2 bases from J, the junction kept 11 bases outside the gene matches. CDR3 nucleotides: TGTGCCAGCAGTCCCACCGCCGGGACAGGGACCTACGAGCAGTACTTC. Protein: CASSPTAGTGTYEQYF.

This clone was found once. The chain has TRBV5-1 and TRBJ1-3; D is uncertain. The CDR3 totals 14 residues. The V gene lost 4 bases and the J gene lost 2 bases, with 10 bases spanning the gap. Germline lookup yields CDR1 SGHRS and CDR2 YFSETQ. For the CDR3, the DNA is TGCGCCAGCAGCCGGGAAACAACTGGAAACACCATATATTTT. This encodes CASSRETTGNTIYF.

CDR3 residues: CASSPGTYEKLFF. The CDR3 nucleotides are TGTGCCAGCTCACCAGGGACATATGAAAAACTGTTTTTT. The chain combines TRBV18 with TRBJ1-4; D is perhaps TRBD1 (6 bases). Germline V CDR1 and CDR2: KGHSH, LQKENI. Trimming took off 2 bases at V and 6 bases at J, with 7 bases between the two ends. CDR3 length equals 13 residues.